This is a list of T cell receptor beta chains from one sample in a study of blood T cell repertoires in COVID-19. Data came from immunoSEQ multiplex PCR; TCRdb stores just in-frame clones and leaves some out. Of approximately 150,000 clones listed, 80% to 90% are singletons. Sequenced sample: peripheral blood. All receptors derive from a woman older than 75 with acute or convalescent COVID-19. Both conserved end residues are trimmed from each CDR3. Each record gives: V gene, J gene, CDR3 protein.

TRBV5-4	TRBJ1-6	ASSLAGNNSPLH
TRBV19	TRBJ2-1	ASSIGGGEQF
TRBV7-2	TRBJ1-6	ASSQGAAGNSPLH
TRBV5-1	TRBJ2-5	ASRQSQQWDRETQY
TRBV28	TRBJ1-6	ASSYSRQGDNSPLH
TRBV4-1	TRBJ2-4	ASSPESTVAKNIQY
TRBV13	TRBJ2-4	ASSLGVGKNIQY
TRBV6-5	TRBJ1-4	ATRQGANYNEKLF
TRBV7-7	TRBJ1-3	ASSLGPGGNTIY
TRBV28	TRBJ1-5	ASSSQGFNQPQH
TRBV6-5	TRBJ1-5	ASSYGTGGSQPQH
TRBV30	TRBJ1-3	AWSVIPSSGNTIY
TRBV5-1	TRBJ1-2	ASSLDGQAPSGYGYT
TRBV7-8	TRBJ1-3	ASSRDRVFLRNTIY
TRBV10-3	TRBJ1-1	ATSGTGTRWTEAF
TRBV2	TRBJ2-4	ASRTESGKNIQY
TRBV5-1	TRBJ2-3	ASSLASGDTQY
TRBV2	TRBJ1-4	ASTINPGYEKLF
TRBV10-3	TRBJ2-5	AISEGTTSGQETQY
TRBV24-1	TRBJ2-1	ATSEKGQGYYNEQF
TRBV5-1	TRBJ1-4	ASSLAGRREEKLF
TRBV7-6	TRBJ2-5	ASSLIRLRELRETQY
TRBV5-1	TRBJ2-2	ASSFDRVSTGELF
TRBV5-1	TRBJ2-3	ASSPGGGAVDTQY
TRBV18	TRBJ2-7	ASSAGGTPREQY
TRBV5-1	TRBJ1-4	ASQNWGANEKLF
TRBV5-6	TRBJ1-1	ASSRIKTGRRTEAF
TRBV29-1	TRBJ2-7	SVDPGQGYEQY
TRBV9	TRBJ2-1	ASSVLAGGYNEQF
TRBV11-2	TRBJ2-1	ASSRSGRGTYNEQF
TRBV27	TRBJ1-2	ASSLSQGAHGYT
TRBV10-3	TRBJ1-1	AISAGLTEAF
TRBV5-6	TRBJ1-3	ASSGTAGGSGNTIY
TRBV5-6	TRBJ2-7	ASSNPGTGFSEQY
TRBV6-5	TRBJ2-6	ASQGSGANVLT
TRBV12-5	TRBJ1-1	ASGLAAGAKNTEAF
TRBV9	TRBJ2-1	ASSPLSSYNEQF
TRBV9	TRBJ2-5	ASSTGLTQETQY